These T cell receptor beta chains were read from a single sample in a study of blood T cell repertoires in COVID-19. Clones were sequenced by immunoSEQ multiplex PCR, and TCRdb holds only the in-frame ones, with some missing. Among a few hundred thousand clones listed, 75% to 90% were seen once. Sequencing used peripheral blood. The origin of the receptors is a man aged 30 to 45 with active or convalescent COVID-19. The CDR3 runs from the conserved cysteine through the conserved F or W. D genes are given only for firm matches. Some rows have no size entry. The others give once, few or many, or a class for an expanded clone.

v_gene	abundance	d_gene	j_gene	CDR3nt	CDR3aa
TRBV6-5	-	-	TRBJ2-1	TGTGCAGGCAGCTTAAGCGGAAGATACAATGAGCAGTTCTTC	CAGSLSGRYNEQFF
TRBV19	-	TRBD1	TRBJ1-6	TGTGCCAGTAGGCCCGGGACAGGGAATTCACCCCTCCACTTT	CASRPGTGNSPLHF
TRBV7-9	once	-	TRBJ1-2	TGTGCCAGCAGCTTAGGAGAGCAGGATCCTGTCTATGGCTACACCTTC	CASSLGEQDPVYGYTF
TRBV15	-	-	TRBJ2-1	TGTGCCACCAGCAGAGTTGTGGGCAGCTACAATGAGCAGTTCTTC	CATSRVVGSYNEQFF
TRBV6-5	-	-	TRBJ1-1	TGTGCCAGCATGGGGGGGGACATGAACACTGAAGCTTTCTTT	CASMGGDMNTEAFF
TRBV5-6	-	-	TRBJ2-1	TGTGCCAGCAGCTTGGGTACTAGATACAATGAGCAGTTCTTC	CASSLGTRYNEQFF
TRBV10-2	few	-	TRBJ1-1	TGCGCCAGCAGTGATCGGGGGTATAACACTGAAGCTTTCTTT	CASSDRGYNTEAFF
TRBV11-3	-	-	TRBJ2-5	TGTGCCAGCAGCCCTCCCCCCGAGCCGGGAGACCTCCAAGAGACCCAGTACTTC	CASSPPPEPGDLQETQYF
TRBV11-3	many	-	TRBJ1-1	TGTGCCAGCAGCTTCCGGGCGGGGGGTGAAGCTTTCTTT	CASSFRAGGEAFF
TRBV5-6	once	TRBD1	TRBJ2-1	TGTGCCAGCAGCTCCCTGGCCAGGGGGACCTACAATGAGCAGTTCTTC	CASSSLARGTYNEQFF
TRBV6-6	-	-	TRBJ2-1	TGTGCCAGCAGAACCGACCAGACTAGTTCCGAGCAGTTCTTC	CASRTDQTSSEQFF
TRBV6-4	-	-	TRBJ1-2	TGTGCCAGCAGGAAGTACGACAGGAGCTACACCTTC	CASRKYDRSYTF
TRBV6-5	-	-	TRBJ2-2	TGTGCCAGCAGTTACGGACGGAGGACCGGGGAGCTGTTTTTT	CASSYGRRTGELFF
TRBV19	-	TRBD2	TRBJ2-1	TGTGCCAGTACTCCGGCGGGACTAGCTTACAATGAGCAGTTCTTC	CASTPAGLAYNEQFF
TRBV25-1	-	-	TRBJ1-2	TGTGCCAGCAGTGAAGGTGTAGAGCCATATGGCTACACCTTC	CASSEGVEPYGYTF
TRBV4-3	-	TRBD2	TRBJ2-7	TGCACCAGCAGCCAGGAGCGGGGGTCCGAGCAGTACTTC	CTSSQERGSEQYF
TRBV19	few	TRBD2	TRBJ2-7	TGTGCCAGTAGTTTTAGCGGGGGGATCGGCGAGCAGTACTTC	CASSFSGGIGEQYF
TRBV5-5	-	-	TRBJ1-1	TGTGCCAGCAGCTTGCTTGAGGGTTTCGGAACTGAAGCTTTCTTT	CASSLLEGFGTEAFF
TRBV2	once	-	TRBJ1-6	TGTGCCAGCAGTGAGACGGGAAGCCAGAATTCACCCCTCCACTTT	CASSETGSQNSPLHF
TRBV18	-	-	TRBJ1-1	TGTGCCAGCTCAACCCTGAGTACCGCTGAAGCTTTCTTT	CASSTLSTAEAFF
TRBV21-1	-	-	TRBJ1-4	TGTGCCAGCAGCAAACTCACAACAGCGGACGGAAGGGGAGGAGGTAATGAAAAACTGTTTTTT	CASSKLTTADGRGGGNEKLFF
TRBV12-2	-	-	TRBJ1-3	TGTGCAAGTCGCTTAAACCGCGAGAACACCATATATTTT	CASRLNRENTIYF
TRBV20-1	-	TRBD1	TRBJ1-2	TGCAGTGCTAGTCTACCGACAGGGGTGGGCTATGGCTACACCTTC	CSASLPTGVGYGYTF
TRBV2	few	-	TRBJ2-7	TGTGCAGGGGCTAGCTCCTACGAGCAGTACTTC	CAGASSYEQYF
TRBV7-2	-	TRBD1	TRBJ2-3	TGTGCCAGCAGCTTATTGGACAGGGGGGTAGATACGCAGTATTTT	CASSLLDRGVDTQYF
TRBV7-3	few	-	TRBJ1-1	TGTGCCAGCAGCGTCAGTGGGTCGGGAAACACTGAAGCTTTCTTT	CASSVSGSGNTEAFF
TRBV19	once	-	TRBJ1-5	TGTGCCAGTAGTATTTGGACAGAAAATCAGCCCCAGCATTTT	CASSIWTENQPQHF
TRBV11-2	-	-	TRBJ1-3	TGTGCCAGCAGCGCACAGGGAGTAATTGGAAACACCATATATTTT	CASSAQGVIGNTIYF
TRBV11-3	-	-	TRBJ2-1	TGTGCCAGCAGCCCGGGGGTGGGCTACAATGAGCAGTTCTTC	CASSPGVGYNEQFF
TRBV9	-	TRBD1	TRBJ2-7	TGTGCCAGCAGCGTAGCTCCGGGACAGGGGGAGTACGAGCAGTACTTC	CASSVAPGQGEYEQYF
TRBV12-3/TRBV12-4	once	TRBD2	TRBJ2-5	TGTGCCAGCAGAGGGACTAATCAAGAGACCCAGTACTTC	CASRGTNQETQYF
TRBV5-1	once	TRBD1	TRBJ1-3	TGCGCCAGCAGCTTGGTACCGGCCGGGACAGCTTCTGGAAACACCATATATTTT	CASSLVPAGTASGNTIYF
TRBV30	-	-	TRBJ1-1	TGTGCCTGGCACACTAGACGGACGAACACTGAAGCTTTCTTT	CAWHTRRTNTEAFF
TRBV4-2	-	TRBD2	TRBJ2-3	TGTGCCAGCAGCCAGCGGACTAGCGGTGGGGGGGATACGCAGTATTTT	CASSQRTSGGGDTQYF
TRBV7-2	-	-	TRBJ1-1	TGTGCCAGCAGCCCCACACTGGGGCCCACGGCGAACACTGAAGCTTTCTTT	CASSPTLGPTANTEAFF
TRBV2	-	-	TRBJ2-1	TGTGCCAGCAGTACTACCTACAATGAGCAGTTCTTC	CASSTTYNEQFF
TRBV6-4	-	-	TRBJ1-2	TGTGCCAGCAGTATAACAGCGGAAAGCTCTTTAGGCTACACCTTC	CASSITAESSLGYTF